Presented here are 7 T cell receptor beta chains from one specimen sequenced in a study of T cell changes during pregnancy in multiple sclerosis (dated 2019 in TCRdb). Library preparation was by the immunoSEQ multiplex PCR assay. What TCRdb holds here is the immuneACCESS table cut down to in-frame rearrangements. Part of the clones is not present; checked against another copy, under half of the missing clones reflect an unresolved V gene, and the others are unexplained. Counted in this sample were 65,000 to 75,000 clones; approximately 90% of them appeared once. Approximately 1.5% of the sample is in the top ten clones. Sequenced here: peripheral blood, sampled in the third trimester of pregnancy. The receptors stem from a female donor in good health, enrolled as a control in a pregnancy study.

The CDR3 region is CASSPTRVYEQYF. The DNA of the CDR3 is TGTGCCAGCAGCCCAACTAGGGTTTACGAGCAGTACTTC. The chain is built from TRBV7-2 and TRBJ2-7, with D tentatively TRBD2 (5 bases). Germline V gene data show CDR1 as SGHTA and CDR2 as FQGNSA. V lost 5 bases and J 4 bases, leaving 12 bases between the germline ends. The length of the CDR3 is 13 residues.

The CDR3 DNA reads as TGTGCCAGCAGTCTAGCGGGAGGGACCTCCTACGAGCAGTACTTC. It yields the protein CASSLAGGTSYEQYF. The V call is TRBV7-3, the J call TRBJ2-7; 12 nucleotides agree with TRBD2. Per the germline V gene, CDR1 is SGHTA and CDR2 is FQGTGA. V lost 6 bases, J lost 0 bases, and 3 bases stayed unmatched. This CDR3 has 15 amino acids.

The chain links TRBV6-4 to TRBJ1-2, with unresolved D. CDR1 is MRHNA and CDR2 is SNTAGT in the germline V gene. The CDR3 spans 15 residues. V gave up 0 bases and J gave up 4 bases, with 12 bases separating them. CDR3 protein: CASSDSNLPAYGYTF. The CDR3 DNA reads as TGTGCCAGCAGTGACTCGAACTTGCCCGCCTATGGCTACACCTTC.

The chain joins TRBV15 to TRBJ2-7; maybe TRBD1 (5 bases). CDR3 length equals 14 residues. Germline V gene data show CDR1 as LNHNV and CDR2 as YYDKDF (reference sequence). Trimming cost V 4 bases and J 0 bases, with 10 bases left between them. CDR3 in DNA: TGTGCCACCAGCAAAAAGACAGCCTCCTACGAGCAGTACTTC. Translating gives CATSKKTASYEQYF.

The rearrangement uses TRBV15 and TRBJ2-1, with 7 positions matching TRBD1. This CDR3 spans 15 amino acids. Germline CDR1 LNHNV, CDR2 YYDKDF (reference sequence). After removal of 4 bases from V and 7 bases from J, the junction contained 10 bases not matched to a gene. The CDR3 here is CATSIRDSRENEQFF. DNA of the CDR3: TGTGCCACCAGCATCCGGGACAGTAGAGAAAATGAGCAGTTCTTC.

The rearrangement uses TRBV7-2 and TRBJ1-2; no reliable D call. In germline, CDR1 is SGHTA, CDR2 FQGNSA. Trimming pared 4 bases from V and 7 bases from J, leaving 16 bases between. The CDR3 extends over 14 amino acids. The CDR3 protein is CASSSGPGRRGYTF. The CDR3 DNA is TGTGCCAGCAGCTCTGGACCGGGAAGACGTGGCTACACCTTC. Full variable domain (outside the CDR3, taken from reference TRBV7-2 and TRBJ1-2): GAGVSQSPSNKVTEKGKDVELRCDPISGHTALYWYRQSLGQGLEFLIYFQGNSAPDKSGLPSDRFSAERTGGSVSTLTIQRTQQEDSAVYLCASSSGPGRRGYTFGSGTRLTVV.

The V gene is TRBV7-8, the J gene TRBJ2-5, with D tentatively TRBD2 (6 bases). The V end lost 2 bases, the J end lost 2 bases, and 9 bases lay between the germline ends. This CDR3 spans 14 amino acids. From germline, CDR1 is SGHVS and CDR2 FQNEAQ. The CDR3 DNA is TGTGCCAGCAGCTTAATTGGACTACAAGAGACCCAGTACTTC. Translating it yields CASSLIGLQETQYF.